The clone carrying this TCR beta chain has at least ten counts. Its antigen is still unknown. The entry originates in a study of spatial heterogeneity in lung cancer. In the library, each TCR cDNA molecule bore its own unique molecular identifier. TCRdb re-analysed the 5' RACE reads in MiXCR, keeping a single row per CDR3 protein. The sample has 18,000 or so distinct CDR3 sequences, 5.5% to 6% seen once. V was clipped by 6 bases and J by 6 bases, with 6 bases between them. Germline CDR1 is MDHEN and CDR2 is SYDVKM. The CDR3 covers 12 residues. General study findings and limits: Sequencing reached an estimated coverage of tumor T cells that was only about 6.6% for alpha chains and roughly 12% for beta chains. Mutation tallies in tumors tracked expanded intratumoral alpha and beta TCR counts.

The time point is: sample taken at primary tumor resection. The donor group consisted of roughly 76 patients who had untreated, early-stage non-small cell lung cancer. Whole RNA came from tumor, nontumor lung or frozen PBMC and was sequenced without being sorted. This TCR came from a female donor with early-stage non-small cell lung cancer. Material: lung tumor tissue, obtained at surgery. J is TRBJ1-6 and V is TRBV28, with D uncertain. CDR3 protein: CASSSSNSPLHF. CDR3 coding DNA: TGTGCCAGCAGCTCAAGTAATTCACCCCTCCACTTT.